Listed below are T cell receptor beta chains from one sample, sequenced in a study of blood T cell repertoires in COVID-19. Repertoires were generated with immunoSEQ multiplex PCR, while TCRdb's copy carries only in-frame clones and drops some. The table has over 250,000 clones, around 87% seen once; the top ten hold over 4%. The sequencing sample was made of PBMCs or T cells enriched from blood (not recorded which). The receptors shown here come from a woman in her twenties or thirties who had recovered from COVID-19. Both conserved end residues are trimmed from each CDR3.

j_call	v_call	cdr3_aa
TRBJ1-2	TRBV27	ASSTWGGSSYGYT
TRBJ1-6	TRBV5-1	ASSSDLSSPLH
TRBJ1-2	TRBV30	AWSRQGAPIIYGYT
TRBJ1-1	TRBV4-2	ASSQVDRNTEAF
TRBJ2-7	TRBV10-2	ASRAQGFYEQY
TRBJ2-2	TRBV3-1/TRBV3-2	ASSQEGGAGELF
TRBJ2-7	TRBV11-2	ASSWRTGTYEQY
TRBJ1-2	TRBV5-6	ASSTTPNYGYT
TRBJ2-3	TRBV6-2/TRBV6-3	ASSPGLLTDTQY
TRBJ1-1	TRBV11-1	ASSYHRESTEAF
TRBJ1-1	TRBV11-2	ATQQGRGTEAF
TRBJ1-1	TRBV18	ASSPGGESTEAF
TRBJ1-5	TRBV19	ASSSAGGGQPQH
TRBJ1-3	TRBV19	ASARLSGNTIY
TRBJ1-2	TRBV2	ASSTRTGAVGYT
TRBJ2-2	TRBV7-9	ASSPGGRKTGELF
TRBJ1-2	TRBV2	ASSTEAGNGYT
TRBJ2-7	TRBV29-1	SVVGWGQGLNYEQY
TRBJ1-2	TRBV19	ASSIGAQGGGYT
TRBJ1-2	TRBV19	ASSRTGETNYGYT
TRBJ2-7	TRBV29-1	SASDTYEQY
TRBJ1-1	TRBV10-1	ASSRNRGGTEAF
TRBJ2-1	TRBV5-5	ASSFRSWEASGYNEQF
TRBJ2-3	TRBV5-1	ASSRGQGSSTDTQY
TRBJ1-5	TRBV18	ASSRRAVGHLPDSNQPQH
TRBJ2-2	TRBV7-9	ASTPQGTNTGELF
TRBJ1-1	TRBV7-9	ASSSPDRGFTEAF